These 27 T cell receptor beta chains originate from one sample sequenced in a study of T cell repertoires in ileal Crohn's disease. The repertoire was sequenced with immunoSEQ multiplex PCR; TCRdb's copy has only in-frame clones and lacks some. The top ten clones hold 10% to 13% of a sample with 15,000 or so clones, 70% to 90% of them seen once. The sample was ileal tissue. All receptors come from an adult with Crohn's disease.

In this sample, this clone turned up once. The CDR3 DNA follows: TGTGCCAGCAGCCAATCATGGGGGGACTACGAGCAGTACTTC. This codes for CASSQSWGDYEQYF. V usage is TRBV16 and J usage is TRBJ2-7; D might be TRBD2 (6 bases). CDR1 KGHSY and CDR2 FQNENV come from the germline V gene. The CDR3 consists of 14 residues. V lost 0 bases, J lost 3 bases, and 9 bases lay in between.

The chain is built from TRBV7-8 and TRBJ1-1, with 9 bases fitting TRBD1. Germline V gene data show CDR1 as SGHVS and CDR2 as FQNEAQ. The CDR3 has 15 residues. Trimming removed 5 bases from V and 5 bases from J; junction bases left unmatched: 9. CDR3 sequence reads: CASSSGTGLGTEAFF. The CDR3 DNA sequence: TGTGCCAGCAGCAGCGGGACAGGGTTAGGTACTGAAGCTTTCTTT.

The chain couples TRBV2 to TRBJ1-3; 9 positions match TRBD1. Germline CDR1 and CDR2: SNHLY and FYNNEI. V trimming: 5 bases; J trimming: 7 bases; junction bases outside the gene matches: 12. This CDR3 has 16 residues. The chain's CDR3 is CASSQRTGGFGNTIYF. The CDR3, as DNA: TGTGCCAGCAGTCAGAGAACAGGGGGCTTCGGGAACACCATATATTTT.

The chain joins TRBV19 to TRBJ2-7; 7 bases agree with TRBD2. This CDR3 region has 15 residues. V lost 5 bases and J lost 2; bases outside the gene matches: 9. Looked up from germline, CDR1 is LNHDA and CDR2 is SQIVND (reference sequence). Here the CDR3 reads CASSRGSGLTYEQYF. CDR3 DNA: TGTGCCAGTAGTCGAGGTAGCGGGCTCACCTACGAGCAGTACTTC.

This rearrangement joins TRBV7-2 to TRBJ1-1, with a weak D call TRBD1 (6 bases). This CDR3 is 12 amino acids long. The ends were cut back, 5 bases at V and 11 bases at J, with 15 bases in the middle. CDR1 SGHTA and CDR2 FQGNSA come from the germline V gene. This CDR3 reads CASSAYRDTAFF. The CDR3 DNA reads TGTGCCAGCAGCGCTTACCGGGACACGGCTTTCTTT. Filled out from reference TRBV7-2 and TRBJ1-1, the complete variable domain reads GAGVSQSPSNKVTEKGKDVELRCDPISGHTALYWYRQSLGQGLEFLIYFQGNSAPDKSGLPSDRFSAERTGGSVSTLTIQRTQQEDSAVYLCASSAYRDTAFFGQGTRLTVV.

The CDR3 is CASSSVNRALSSYNSPLHF. Here the CDR3 DNA reads TGTGCCAGCAGCTCGGTAAACAGGGCTCTAAGCTCCTATAATTCACCCCTCCACTTT. The chain joins TRBV5-6 to TRBJ1-6, with D perhaps matching TRBD1 (6 bases). Germline values: CDR1 SGHDT, CDR2 YYEEEE. CDR3 length equals 19 residues. Trimming pared 3 bases from V and 0 bases from J, leaving 19 bases between.

V gene TRBV11-3 combines with J gene TRBJ1-2; D may be TRBD1 (5 bases). CDR1 SGHNT and CDR2 YENEEA come from the germline V gene. V was pared by 2 bases and J by 8 bases, with 9 bases between. This CDR3 has 12 amino acids. CDR3 loop: CASSLKGKGYTF. The CDR3 DNA follows: TGTGCCAGCAGCTTAAAGGGGAAGGGCTACACCTTC.

This CDR3 reads CAISESPRGTGGHEQYF. DNA for the CDR3: TGTGCCATCAGTGAGTCCCCAAGGGGGACAGGGGGCCACGAGCAGTACTTC. This rearrangement joins TRBV10-3 to TRBJ2-7; TRBD1 matches 12 bases. Germline loops: CDR1 ENHRY, CDR2 SYGVKD. This CDR3 is built from 17 residues. V lost 0 bases and J lost 5; bases outside the gene matches: 8.

The chain combines TRBV7-8 with TRBJ2-7; possibly TRBD2 for D (5 bases). The V gene lost 0 bases and the J gene lost 9 bases, with 12 bases spanning the gap. Looked up from germline, CDR1 is SGHVS and CDR2 is FQNEAQ. This CDR3 is built from 13 residues. CDR3 nucleotides: TGTGCCAGCAGCTTAGCTATCGGGGTGGGGCAGTACTTC. Its translation is CASSLAIGVGQYF.

This clone has only a few counts. The gene calls are TRBV7-9 and TRBJ1-4; no clear D gene. Trimming cost V 4 bases and J 8 bases, with 11 bases left between them. This CDR3 is 13 amino acids long. Germline values: CDR1 SEHNR, CDR2 FQNEAQ (reference sequence). Written as DNA, the CDR3 is TGTGCCAGCAGCTCCCCCTCGTCGGAAAAACTGTTTTTT. Translation: CASSSPSSEKLFF. Supplemented by reference TRBV7-9 and TRBJ1-4, the full variable domain reads DTGVSQNPRHKITKRGQNVTFRCDPISEHNRLYWYRQTLGQGPEFLTYFQNEAQLEKSRLLSDRFSAERPKGSFSTLEIQRTEQGDSAMYLCASSSPSSEKLFFGSGTQLSVL.

The chain uses TRBV9 and TRBJ2-1, with 14 nucleotides matching TRBD2. CDR1 and CDR2 from the germline V gene are SGDLS and YYNGEE. Losses at the gene ends were 4 bases for V and 0 bases for J; bases not matched to a gene: 6. CDR3 size: 18 residues. The CDR3, as DNA: TGTGCCAGCAGCCCGGGACTAGCGGGGGAGAGCTCCTACAATGAGCAGTTCTTC. It translates to CASSPGLAGESSYNEQFF.

The chain has TRBV7-2 and TRBJ1-1; D might be TRBD1 (5 bases). Trimming shortened V by 1 base and J by 3 bases, and 9 bases separated the two germline ends. The CDR3 loop spans 14 amino acids. CDR1 is SGHTA, CDR2 FQGNSA, per germline. CDR3 DNA: TGTGCCAGCAGCTTAGTCGGAGGGGACACTGAAGCTTTCTTT. This translates into CASSLVGGDTEAFF.

The chain recombines TRBV11-2 with TRBJ1-1; 11 bases align to TRBD1. There are 15 residues in the CDR3. Per the germline V gene, CDR1 is SGHAT and CDR2 is FQNNGV. V lost 5 bases and J lost 10; bases outside the gene matches: 12. The CDR3 here is CASSPRTGGGPGAFF. The DNA for the CDR3 is TGTGCCAGCAGCCCGAGGACAGGGGGCGGACCAGGAGCTTTCTTT.

The chain uses TRBV5-1 and TRBJ2-3; D is unresolved. CDR1 and CDR2 (germline): SGHRS, YFSETQ. This CDR3 contains 14 residues. Between the trimmed V and J ends, which lost 1 base and 2 bases, there was a span of 8 bases. CDR3 DNA sequence: TGCGCCAGCAGCTTGAACCAGAACACAGATACGCAGTATTTT. This gives the protein CASSLNQNTDTQYF.

The chain couples TRBV4-3 to TRBJ1-2; TRBD1 matches at 8 bases. Per the germline V gene, CDR1 is LGHNA and CDR2 is YSLEER. V shed 3 bases, J shed 4 bases, and the junction held 7 bases outside the gene matches. The CDR3 is 15 residues long. CDR3 loop: CASSHPGQGGYGYTF. In nucleotides, the CDR3 is TGCGCCAGCAGCCACCCAGGACAGGGCGGCTATGGCTACACCTTC.

The CDR3 is CASSGTIGQAMDTEAFF. Here the CDR3 DNA reads TGTGCCAGCAGCGGGACCATCGGACAGGCCATGGACACTGAAGCTTTCTTT. The rearrangement links TRBV5-8 to TRBJ1-1, with 7 bases identical to TRBD1. Germline trimming cut 4 bases from V and 3 bases from J; bases unmatched to any gene: 15. The CDR3 length is 17 residues. The germline V gene encodes CDR1 SGHTS and CDR2 YDEGEE.

This clone has a handful of counts. The chain employs TRBV18 and TRBJ1-2, with D tentatively TRBD1 (5 bases). Germline V gene lookup returns CDR1 KGHSH and CDR2 LQKENI. Trimming took off 3 bases at V and 7 bases at J, with 9 bases between the two ends. This CDR3 is 12 amino acids long. CDR3 loop: CASSPETAGYTF. The CDR3 DNA is TGTGCCAGCTCACCCGAGACAGCTGGCTACACCTTC.

The genes are TRBV6-5 and TRBJ2-7, with D possibly TRBD1 on 6 matching bases. Germline CDR1 MNHEY, CDR2 SVGAGI. Deletions cut 6 bases from V and 6 bases from J, with 15 bases between. The CDR3 extends over 13 amino acids. CDR3 coding DNA: TGTGCCAGCAGGGGGGCAGGGAGTGGCGAGCAGTACTTC. The encoded protein is CASRGAGSGEQYF.

The chain carries TRBV7-3 and TRBJ2-2, with D possibly TRBD2 on 6 matching bases. This CDR3 comprises 16 residues. The ends were cut back, 1 base at V and 6 bases at J, with 15 bases in the middle. CDR1 and CDR2 from the germline V gene are SGHTA and FQGTGA. The DNA for the CDR3 is TGTGCCAGCAGCTTAAATTCCGGCGGGGTCGCCGGGGAGCTGTTTTTT. This gives the protein CASSLNSGGVAGELFF.

The rearrangement joins TRBV7-3 to TRBJ2-5; D possibly corresponds to TRBD1 (5 bases). Trimming left V 4 bases short and J 1 base short, with 16 bases between. Germline V gene lookup returns CDR1 SGHTA and CDR2 FQGTGA. The CDR3 length is 16 residues. The CDR3 loop reads CASSSTPWGGQETQYF. The CDR3 nucleotides read TGTGCCAGCAGCTCCACGCCTTGGGGCGGCCAAGAGACCCAGTACTTC. Variable domain in full (rest from reference TRBV7-3 and TRBJ2-5): GAGVSQTPSNKVTEKGKYVELRCDPISGHTALYWYRQSLGQGPEFLIYFQGTGAADDSGLPNDRFFAVRPEGSVSTLKIQRTERGDSAVYLCASSSTPWGGQETQYFGPGTRLLVL.

The chain employs TRBV9 and TRBJ2-7; possible D gene TRBD2, 5 bases. The V end was cut by 1 base, the J end by 2 bases, with 16 bases between. CDR1 and CDR2 (germline): SGDLS, YYNGEE. This CDR3 is 16 amino acids long. The CDR3 loop reads CASSVMPRTSPYEQYF. In nucleotides, the CDR3 is TGTGCCAGCAGCGTAATGCCCCGGACTTCTCCCTACGAGCAGTACTTC.

Remarks on this clone: The sample contains more than one DNA sequence encoding this CDR3. The chain recombines TRBV6-5 with TRBJ1-5; TRBD1 matches at 7 bases. The CDR3 runs 13 residues. In germline, CDR1 is MNHEY, CDR2 SVGAGI. With 5 bases clipped from V and 5 bases from J, the junction kept 3 bases outside the gene matches. Written as DNA, the CDR3 is TGTGCCAGCAGTCGGACAGGAGATCAGCCCCAGCATTTT. Translating it yields CASSRTGDQPQHF.

The V and J genes are TRBV7-3 and TRBJ1-6, with 10 bases that match TRBD1. The CDR3 length is 15 residues. Germline trimming cut 1 base from V and 7 bases from J; bases unmatched to any gene: 1. CDR1 is SGHTA, CDR2 FQGTGA, per germline. CDR3 region: CASSLRTGGNSPLHF. DNA of the CDR3: TGTGCCAGCAGCTTAAGGACAGGGGGGAATTCACCCCTCCACTTT.

The genes are TRBV27 and TRBJ2-1; 7 bases align to TRBD1. V gave up 5 bases and J gave up 3 bases; unmatched junction bases: 10. The CDR3 is 16 residues long. The germline gives CDR1 MNHEY, CDR2 SMNVEV (reference sequence). DNA for the CDR3: TGTGCCAGCAGTCCGTCGGGACAGCTTTTCTACAATGAGCAGTTCTTC. Translation: CASSPSGQLFYNEQFF.

The CDR3 spells CASRSREGVEAFF. The DNA of the CDR3 is TGCGCCAGCAGGAGCAGGGAGGGAGTTGAAGCTTTCTTT. The rearrangement joins TRBV5-1 to TRBJ1-1, with D possibly matching TRBD1 (5 bases). CDR3 length: 13 amino acids. Germline V gives CDR1 SGHRS, CDR2 YFSETQ. V lost 5 bases to trimming and J lost 7 bases, with 15 bases between them. The full variable domain, its missing parts supplied by reference TRBV5-1 and TRBJ1-1, is KAGVTQTPRYLIKTRGQQVTLSCSPISGHRSVSWYQQTPGQGLQFLFEYFSETQRNKGNFPGRFSGRQFSNSRSEMNVSTLELGDSALYLCASRSREGVEAFFGQGTRLTVV.

The chain has TRBV7-9 and TRBJ1-4; D is perhaps TRBD1 (6 bases). This CDR3 spans 15 amino acids. Germline V gene sequence: CDR1 SEHNR, CDR2 FQNEAQ (reference sequence). Trimming shortened V by 4 bases and J by 5 bases, and 14 bases separated the two germline ends. The CDR3 coding sequence is TGTGCCAGCAGCTCCCCAGGGGCGTTCAATGAAAAACTGTTTTTT. Residues: CASSSPGAFNEKLFF.

The chain uses TRBV7-9 and TRBJ2-1; TRBD1 matches 9 bases. V trimming: 4 bases; J trimming: 10 bases; junction bases outside the gene matches: 5. The CDR3 spans 13 residues. The germline gives CDR1 SEHNR, CDR2 FQNEAQ (reference sequence). CDR3 sequence: CASSWDRDGEQFF. The CDR3 coding sequence is TGTGCCAGCAGCTGGGACAGGGACGGAGAGCAGTTCTTC.